This T cell receptor beta chain was sequenced in a study of identifying expanded T cells in peripheral blood. The method was immunoSEQ multiplex PCR; TCRdb's version includes in-frame clones alone and lacks a portion of them. The data contain fewer than 85,000 clones, about nine tenths of them seen just once; the ten biggest clones take up around 2.8%. Notes on the study in general: Differentially abundant clones: roughly 1.2 between replicates, about 15 at roughly 2 weeks, 19 to 20 at four.

Concerning this clone itself: The antigen remains undetermined.

The CDR3 length is 14 residues. The V gene lost 1 base and the J gene lost 6 bases, with 14 bases spanning the gap. CDR1 and CDR2 (germline): SGHRS, YFSETQ. V is TRBV5-1 and J is TRBJ2-7; possible D gene TRBD2, 6 bases. This TCR was recovered from a person between 18 and 75 years old in good health. The sample comprised blood. The CDR3: CASSLNSGVGEQYF. DNA for the CDR3: TGCGCCAGCAGCTTGAACTCGGGGGTAGGCGAGCAGTACTTC.